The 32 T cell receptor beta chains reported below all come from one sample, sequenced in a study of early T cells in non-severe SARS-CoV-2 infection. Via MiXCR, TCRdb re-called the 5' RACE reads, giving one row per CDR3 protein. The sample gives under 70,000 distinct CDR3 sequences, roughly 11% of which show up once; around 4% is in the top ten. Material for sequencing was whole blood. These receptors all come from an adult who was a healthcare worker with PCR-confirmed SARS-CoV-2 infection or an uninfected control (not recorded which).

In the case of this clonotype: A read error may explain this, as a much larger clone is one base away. The CDR3 here is CASSLKGCLMNTEAFF. In DNA, the CDR3 is TGTGCCAGCAGTTTAAAGGGGTGCCTGATGAACACTGAAGCTTTCTTT. This chain uses TRBV27 with TRBJ1-1; tentatively, D is TRBD1 (5 bases). Trimming removed 2 bases from V and 0 bases from J, with 13 bases in between. CDR1 and CDR2 from the germline V gene are MNHEY and SMNVEV (reference sequence). This CDR3 contains 16 residues.

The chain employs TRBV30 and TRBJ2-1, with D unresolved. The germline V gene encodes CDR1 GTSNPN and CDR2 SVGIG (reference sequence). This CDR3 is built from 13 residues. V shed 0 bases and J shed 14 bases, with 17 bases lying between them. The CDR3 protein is CAWSVVAQADKFF. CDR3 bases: TGTGCCTGGAGTGTTGTGGCCCAGGCCGACAAGTTCTTC.

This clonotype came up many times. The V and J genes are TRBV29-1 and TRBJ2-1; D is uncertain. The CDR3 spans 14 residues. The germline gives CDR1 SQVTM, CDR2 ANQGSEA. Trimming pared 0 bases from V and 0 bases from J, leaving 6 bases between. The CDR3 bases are TGCAGCGTTGAAGACCCGAGCTCCTACAATGAGCAGTTCTTC. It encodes CSVEDPSSYNEQFF.

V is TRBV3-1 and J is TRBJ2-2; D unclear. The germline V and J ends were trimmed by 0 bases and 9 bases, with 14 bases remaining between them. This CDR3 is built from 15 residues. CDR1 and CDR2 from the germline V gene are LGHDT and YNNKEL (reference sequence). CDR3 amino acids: CASSQDRSAPRELFF. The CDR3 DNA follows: TGTGCCAGCAGCCAAGATAGATCCGCCCCCAGGGAGCTGTTTTTT.

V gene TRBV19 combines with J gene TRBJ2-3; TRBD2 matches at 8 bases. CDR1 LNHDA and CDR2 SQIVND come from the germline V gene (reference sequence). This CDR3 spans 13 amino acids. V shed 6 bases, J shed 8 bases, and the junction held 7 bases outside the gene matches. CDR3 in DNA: TGTGCCAGTAGGATAACTAGCGGTAGTACGCAGTATTTT. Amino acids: CASRITSGSTQYF.

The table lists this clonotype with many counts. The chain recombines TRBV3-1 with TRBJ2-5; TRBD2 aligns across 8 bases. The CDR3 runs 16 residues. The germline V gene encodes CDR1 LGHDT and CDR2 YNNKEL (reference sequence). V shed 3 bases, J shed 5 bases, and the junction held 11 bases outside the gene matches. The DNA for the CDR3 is TGTGCCAGCAGCCATGGCAGTAGCGGGGTGGGGGAGACCCAGTACTTC. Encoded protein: CASSHGSSGVGETQYF.

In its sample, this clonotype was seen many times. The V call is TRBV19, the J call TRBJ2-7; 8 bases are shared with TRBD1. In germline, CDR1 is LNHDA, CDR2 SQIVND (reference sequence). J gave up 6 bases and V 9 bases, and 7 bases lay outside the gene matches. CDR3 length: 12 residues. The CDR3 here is CASRTGMGEQYF. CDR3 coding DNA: TGTGCCAGCAGGACAGGGATGGGCGAGCAGTACTTC.

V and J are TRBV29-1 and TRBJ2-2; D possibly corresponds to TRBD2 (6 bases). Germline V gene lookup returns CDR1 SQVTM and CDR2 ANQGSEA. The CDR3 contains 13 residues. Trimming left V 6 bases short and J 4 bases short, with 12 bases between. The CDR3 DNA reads TGCAGCGTAAGACTAGGGAGCACCGGGGAGCTGTTTTTT. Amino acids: CSVRLGSTGELFF.

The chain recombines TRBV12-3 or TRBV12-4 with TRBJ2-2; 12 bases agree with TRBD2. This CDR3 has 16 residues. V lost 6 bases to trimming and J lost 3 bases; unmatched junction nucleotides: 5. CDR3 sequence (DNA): TGTGCCAGCAGCCTGACTAGCGGGAGCTACACCGGGGAGCTGTTTTTT. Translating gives CASSLTSGSYTGELFF.

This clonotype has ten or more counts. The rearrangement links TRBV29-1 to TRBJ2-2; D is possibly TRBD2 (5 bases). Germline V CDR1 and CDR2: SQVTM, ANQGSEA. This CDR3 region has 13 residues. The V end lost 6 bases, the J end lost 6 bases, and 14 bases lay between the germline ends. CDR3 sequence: CSVKKGEAGELFF. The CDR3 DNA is TGCAGCGTCAAAAAGGGAGAGGCCGGGGAGCTGTTTTTT.

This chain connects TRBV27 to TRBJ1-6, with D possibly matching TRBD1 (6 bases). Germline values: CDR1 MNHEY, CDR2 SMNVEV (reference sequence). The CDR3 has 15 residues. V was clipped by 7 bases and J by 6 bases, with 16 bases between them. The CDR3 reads CASTTGQPFNSPLHF. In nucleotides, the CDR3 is TGTGCCAGCACGACAGGACAGCCCTTTAATTCACCCCTCCACTTT.

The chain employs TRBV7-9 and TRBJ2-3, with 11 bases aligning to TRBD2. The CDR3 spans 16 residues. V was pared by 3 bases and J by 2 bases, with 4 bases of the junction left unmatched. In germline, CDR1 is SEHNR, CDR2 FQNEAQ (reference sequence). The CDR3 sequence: CASSLLTSGDTDTQYF. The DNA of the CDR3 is TGTGCCAGCAGCTTGCTGACTAGCGGGGACACAGATACGCAGTATTTT.

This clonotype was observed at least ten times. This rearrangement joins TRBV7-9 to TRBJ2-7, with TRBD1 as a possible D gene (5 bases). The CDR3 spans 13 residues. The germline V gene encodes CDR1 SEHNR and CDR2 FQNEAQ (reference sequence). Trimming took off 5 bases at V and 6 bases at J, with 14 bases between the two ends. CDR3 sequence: CASSVEVGPEQYF. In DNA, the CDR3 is TGTGCCAGCAGCGTAGAGGTGGGGCCCGAGCAGTACTTC.

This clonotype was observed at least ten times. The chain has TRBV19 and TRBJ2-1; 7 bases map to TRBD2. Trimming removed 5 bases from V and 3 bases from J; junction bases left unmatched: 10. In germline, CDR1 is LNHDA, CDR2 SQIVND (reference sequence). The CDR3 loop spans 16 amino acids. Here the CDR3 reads CASSLASGGFYNEQFF. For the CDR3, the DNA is TGTGCCAGTAGTCTTGCCTCGGGGGGATTCTACAATGAGCAGTTCTTC.

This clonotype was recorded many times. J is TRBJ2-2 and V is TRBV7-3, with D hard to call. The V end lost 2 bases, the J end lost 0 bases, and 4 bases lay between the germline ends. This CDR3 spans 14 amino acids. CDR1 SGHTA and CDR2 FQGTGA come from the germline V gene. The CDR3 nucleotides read TGTGCCAGCAGCTTATCCTCGAACACCGGGGAGCTGTTTTTT. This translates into CASSLSSNTGELFF.

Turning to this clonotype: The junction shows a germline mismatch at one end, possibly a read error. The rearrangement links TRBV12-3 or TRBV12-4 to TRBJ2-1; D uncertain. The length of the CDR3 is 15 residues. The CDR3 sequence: CASRRSGSSYNDQFF. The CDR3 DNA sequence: TGTGCCAGCAGACGTTCTGGAAGCTCCTACAATGATCAGTTCTTC.

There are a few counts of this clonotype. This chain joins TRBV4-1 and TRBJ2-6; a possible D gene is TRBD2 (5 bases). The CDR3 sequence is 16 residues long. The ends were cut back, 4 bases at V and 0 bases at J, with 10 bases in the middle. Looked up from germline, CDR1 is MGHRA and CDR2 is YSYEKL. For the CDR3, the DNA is TGCGCCAGCAGCCGCGGGCCCACCTCTGGGGCCAACGTCCTGACTTTC. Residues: CASSRGPTSGANVLTF.

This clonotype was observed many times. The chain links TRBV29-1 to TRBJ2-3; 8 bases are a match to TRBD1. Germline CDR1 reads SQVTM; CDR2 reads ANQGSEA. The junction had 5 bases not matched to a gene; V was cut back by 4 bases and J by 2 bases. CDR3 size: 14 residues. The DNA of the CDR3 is TGCAGCGTTGGGGACAGGCCCTTCACAGATACGCAGTATTTT. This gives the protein CSVGDRPFTDTQYF.

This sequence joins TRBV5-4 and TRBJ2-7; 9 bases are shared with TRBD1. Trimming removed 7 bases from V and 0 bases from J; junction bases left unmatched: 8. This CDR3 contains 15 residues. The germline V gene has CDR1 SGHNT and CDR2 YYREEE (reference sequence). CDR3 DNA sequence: TGTGCCAGCCAGTCGATACAGGGGGCCTCCTACGAGCAGTACTTC. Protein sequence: CASQSIQGASYEQYF.

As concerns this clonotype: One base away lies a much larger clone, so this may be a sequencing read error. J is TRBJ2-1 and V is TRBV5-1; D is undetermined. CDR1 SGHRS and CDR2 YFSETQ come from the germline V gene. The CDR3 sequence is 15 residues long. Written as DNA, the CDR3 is TGCGTCAGCAGCTTGGAGTCGAGCAGCTACAATGAGCAGTTCTTC. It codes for CVSSLESSSYNEQFF. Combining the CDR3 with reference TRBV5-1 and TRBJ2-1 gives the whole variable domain KAGVTQTPRYLIKTRGQQVTLSCSPISGHRSVSWYQQTPGQGLQFLFEYFSETQRNKGNFPGRFSGRQFSNSRSEMNVSTLELGDSALYLCVSSLESSSYNEQFFGPGTRLTVL.

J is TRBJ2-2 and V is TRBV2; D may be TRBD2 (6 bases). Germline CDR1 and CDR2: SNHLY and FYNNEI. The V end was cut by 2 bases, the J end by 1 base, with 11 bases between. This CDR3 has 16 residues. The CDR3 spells CASSEWTGVNTGELFF. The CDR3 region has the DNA TGTGCCAGCAGTGAATGGACGGGGGTGAACACCGGGGAGCTGTTTTTT.

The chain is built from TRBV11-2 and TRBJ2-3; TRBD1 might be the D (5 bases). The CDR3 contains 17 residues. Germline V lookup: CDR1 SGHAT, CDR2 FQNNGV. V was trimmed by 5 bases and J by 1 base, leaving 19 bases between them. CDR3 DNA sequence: TGTGCCAGCAGCCCCGGTTGGCTCACAGGACGCACAGATACGCAGTATTTT. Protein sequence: CASSPGWLTGRTDTQYF.

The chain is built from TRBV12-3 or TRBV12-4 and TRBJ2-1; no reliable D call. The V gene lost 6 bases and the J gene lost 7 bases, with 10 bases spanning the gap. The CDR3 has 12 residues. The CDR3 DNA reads TGTGCCAGCAGCTATTGGGGAAATGAGCAGTTCTTC. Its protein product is CASSYWGNEQFF.

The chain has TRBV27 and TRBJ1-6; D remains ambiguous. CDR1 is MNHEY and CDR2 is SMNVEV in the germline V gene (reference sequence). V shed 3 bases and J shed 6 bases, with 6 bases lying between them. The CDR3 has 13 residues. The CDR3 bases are TGTGCCAGCAGTTTCGGACGTAATTCACCCCTCCACTTT. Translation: CASSFGRNSPLHF.

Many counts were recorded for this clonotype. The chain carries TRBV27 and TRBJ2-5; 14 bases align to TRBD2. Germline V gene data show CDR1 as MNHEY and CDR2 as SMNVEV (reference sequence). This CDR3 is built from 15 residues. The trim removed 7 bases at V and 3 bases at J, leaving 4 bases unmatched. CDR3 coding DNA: TGTGCCAGCAAAGGACTAGCGGGGGGCGAAGAGACCCAGTACTTC. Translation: CASKGLAGGEETQYF.

The DNA for the CDR3 is TGCGCCAGCAGCCAAGATCCCGGGTGGCTAGCGGGAATAGATACGCAGTATTTT. It is translated as CASSQDPGWLAGIDTQYF. This chain joins TRBV4-1 and TRBJ2-3, with 9 bases that match TRBD2. J gave up 5 bases and V 0 bases, and 12 bases lay outside the gene matches. The CDR3 is 18 residues long. CDR1 MGHRA and CDR2 YSYEKL come from the germline V gene.

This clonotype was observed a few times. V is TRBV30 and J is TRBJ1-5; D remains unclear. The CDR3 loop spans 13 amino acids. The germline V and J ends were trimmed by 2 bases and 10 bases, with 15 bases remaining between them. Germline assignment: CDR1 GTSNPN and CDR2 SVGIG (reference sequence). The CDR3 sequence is CAWSTDGLGPQHF. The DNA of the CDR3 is TGTGCCTGGAGTACCGACGGTCTGGGACCCCAGCATTTT.

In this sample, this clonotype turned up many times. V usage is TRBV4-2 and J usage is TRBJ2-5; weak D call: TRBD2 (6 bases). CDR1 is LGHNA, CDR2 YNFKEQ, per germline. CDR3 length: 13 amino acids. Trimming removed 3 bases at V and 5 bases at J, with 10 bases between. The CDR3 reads CASSQEGHETQYF. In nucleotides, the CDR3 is TGTGCCAGCAGCCAGGAGGGCCACGAGACCCAGTACTTC.

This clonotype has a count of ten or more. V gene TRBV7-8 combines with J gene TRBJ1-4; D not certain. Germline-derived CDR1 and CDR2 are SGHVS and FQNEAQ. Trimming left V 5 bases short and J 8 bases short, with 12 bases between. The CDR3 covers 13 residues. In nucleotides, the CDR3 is TGTGCCAGCAGCGAACGGACGGGGGAAAAACTGTTTTTT. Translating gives CASSERTGEKLFF.

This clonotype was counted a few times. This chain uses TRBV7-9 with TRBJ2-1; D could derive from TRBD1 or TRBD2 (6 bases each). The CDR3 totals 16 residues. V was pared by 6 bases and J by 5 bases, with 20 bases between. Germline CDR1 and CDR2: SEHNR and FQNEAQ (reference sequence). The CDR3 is CASSPPRGRRDNEQFF. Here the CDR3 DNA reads TGTGCCAGCAGTCCTCCTCGGGGGCGCAGGGACAATGAGCAGTTCTTC.

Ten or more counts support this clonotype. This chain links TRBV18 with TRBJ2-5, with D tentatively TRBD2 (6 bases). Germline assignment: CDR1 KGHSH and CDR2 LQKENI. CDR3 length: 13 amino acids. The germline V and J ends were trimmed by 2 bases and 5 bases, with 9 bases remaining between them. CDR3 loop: CASSPSGRETQYF. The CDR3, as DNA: TGTGCCAGCTCACCATCAGGGAGGGAGACCCAGTACTTC.

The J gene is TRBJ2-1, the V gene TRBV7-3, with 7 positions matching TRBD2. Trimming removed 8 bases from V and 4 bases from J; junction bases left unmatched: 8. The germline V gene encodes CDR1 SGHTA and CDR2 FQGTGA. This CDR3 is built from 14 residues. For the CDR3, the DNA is TGTGCCAGCTGCAAAGACGGGGGGTACAATGAGCAGTTCTTC. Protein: CASCKDGGYNEQFF.